The 22 T cell receptor beta chains in this list originate from one sample, sequenced in a study of T-cell reconstitution after alpha-beta-depleted transplantation in children. Unique molecular identifiers were incorporated into the prepared TCRbeta library. MiXCR was run by TCRdb on the PCR reads, yielding one entry per CDR3 protein. Of 200,000 to 250,000 distinct CDR3 sequences in the sample, 8.2% were seen once. The material sequenced was PBMCs, mostly from graft donor cells, taken 180 days after TCRalphabeta/CD19-depleted stem cell transplant. These receptors came from a male patient between 10 and 17 years old who had a stem cell transplant for acute lymphoblastic leukemia, so the T cells may come from the graft donor.

This clonotype appeared many times. The chain recombines TRBV28 with TRBJ1-2, with 7 bases fitting TRBD1. V lost 2 bases and J lost 5; bases outside the gene matches: 2. CDR3 size: 13 residues. The germline gives CDR1 MDHEN, CDR2 SYDVKM. The CDR3 loop reads CASSLQGVYGYTF. DNA for the CDR3: TGTGCCAGCAGTTTACAGGGGGTTTATGGCTACACCTTC.

This clonotype has at least ten counts. The rearrangement links TRBV5-1 to TRBJ1-6; perhaps TRBD1 as D (5 bases). This CDR3 is 17 amino acids long. Looked up from germline, CDR1 is SGHRS and CDR2 is YFSETQ. Trimming removed 0 bases at V and 1 base at J, with 11 bases between. CDR3: CASSLDGTLSYNSPLHF. The DNA for the CDR3 is TGCGCCAGCAGCTTGGATGGGACCCTTTCCTATAATTCACCCCTCCACTTT.

This clonotype came up a few times. The rearrangement links TRBV20-1 to TRBJ1-5; a weak D match, TRBD1 (6 bases). CDR3 length: 14 amino acids. Per the germline V gene, CDR1 is DFQATT and CDR2 is SNEGSKA (reference sequence). V lost 0 bases and J 8 bases, leaving 14 bases between the germline ends. The CDR3 coding sequence is TGCAGTGCTAGAGATTGGGGGGCAGTGGAGCCCCAGCATTTT. Amino acid sequence: CSARDWGAVEPQHF.

There are many counts of this clonotype. This sequence joins TRBV6-1 and TRBJ2-5; TRBD1 agrees at 7 bases. Trimming at V came to 8 bases and at J to 2 bases, leaving 8 bases not matched to a gene. Germline lookup yields CDR1 MNHNS and CDR2 SASEGT. The CDR3 spans 14 residues. CDR3 in amino acids: CASSRGLGQETQYF. CDR3 in DNA: TGTGCCAGCTCAAGGGGGCTGGGACAAGAGACCCAGTACTTC.

This clonotype was seen ten or more times. V and J are TRBV7-6 and TRBJ1-4; a possible D gene is TRBD1 (5 bases). Deletions cut 1 base from V and 3 bases from J, with 9 bases between. Germline CDR1 and CDR2: SGHVS and FNYEAQ. The CDR3 loop spans 15 amino acids. The CDR3 reads CASSLDRGPNEKLFF. DNA of the CDR3: TGTGCCAGCAGCTTAGATAGGGGACCTAATGAAAAACTGTTTTTT.

This clonotype was detected ten times or more. The chain has TRBV12-3 or TRBV12-4 and TRBJ2-7; D is perhaps TRBD1 (6 bases). The V and J ends lost 6 bases and 5 bases respectively, with 8 bases between them. The CDR3 consists of 11 residues. The CDR3 coding sequence is TGTGCCAGCAGACAGGGTCACGAGCAGTACTTC. It yields the protein CASRQGHEQYF.

The J gene is TRBJ2-3, the V gene TRBV5-4; D is possibly TRBD1 or TRBD2 (6 bases each). Germline V gene data show CDR1 as SGHNT and CDR2 as YYREEE (reference sequence). CDR3 length: 16 amino acids. Trimming shortened V by 3 bases and J by 2 bases, and 16 bases separated the two germline ends. The CDR3 bases are TGTGCCAGCAGCTCTGGGGGGCGGGCGCCCACAGATACGCAGTATTTT. Translating gives CASSSGGRAPTDTQYF.

This clonotype was observed many times. At one end, the junction sequence differs from germline, possibly due to a read error. The rearrangement links TRBV7-7 to TRBJ2-5, with 14 nucleotides matching TRBD2. This CDR3 has 19 residues. Germline V gene sequence: CDR1 SSHAT, CDR2 FNYEAQ (reference sequence). CDR3 DNA sequence: TGTGCTAGCAGCTTAAGACCCCAGACTAGCGGGAGGGCCGAAGAGACCCAGTACTTC. Translated, it gives CASSLRPQTSGRAEETQYF.

This clonotype was picked up many times. V is TRBV28 and J is TRBJ2-1; 9 bases align to TRBD2. The CDR3 runs 12 residues. The ends lost 8 bases at V and 12 bases at J; junction bases unmatched: 8. Germline loops: CDR1 MDHEN, CDR2 SYDVKM. For the CDR3, the DNA is TGTGCCAGCGGGAGCGGGAGGAGAAGGCAGTTCTTC. This gives the protein CASGSGRRRQFF.

This clonotype was seen repeatedly, ten times or more. The V call is TRBV7-2, the J call TRBJ2-1, with D possibly being TRBD1 (5 bases). This CDR3 region has 13 residues. CDR1 and CDR2 (germline): SGHTA, FQGNSA. The V end was cut by 5 bases, the J end by 12 bases, with 17 bases between. CDR3 sequence reads: CASSTYRKTSQFF. Written as DNA, the CDR3 is TGTGCCAGCAGCACATACAGGAAGACATCGCAGTTCTTC.

With respect to this clonotype: This may be a read error, as it is one base from a much larger clone. This chain connects TRBV12-3 or TRBV12-4 to TRBJ2-3; no clear D. This CDR3 contains 15 residues. The ends were cut back, 1 base at V and 2 bases at J, with 10 bases in the middle. In DNA form, the CDR3 reads TGTGCCAGCAGTTTAGGGCAGTCATACACAGATACGCAGTATTTT. As protein: CASSLGQSYTDTQYF.

Of note for this clonotype: A read error may explain this, as a much larger clone is one base away. V gene TRBV7-3 combines with J gene TRBJ1-1, with D tentatively TRBD1 (6 bases). The V gene lost 1 base and the J gene lost 2 bases, with 14 bases spanning the gap. This CDR3 region has 16 residues. Germline CDR1 reads SGHTA; CDR2 reads FQGTGA. This chain's CDR3 is CASSLMGRGTNTEAFF. DNA for the CDR3: TGTGCCAGCAGCTTAATGGGCAGGGGAACTAACACTGAAGCTTTCTTT.

This clonotype was detected many times. The J gene is TRBJ1-2, the V gene TRBV19; 7 bases match TRBD1. From germline, CDR1 is LNHDA and CDR2 SQIVND (reference sequence). The junction had 12 bases not matched to a gene; V was cut back by 7 bases and J by 4 bases. The CDR3 is made up of 15 amino acids. The CDR3 coding sequence is TGTGCCAGTAATACCGGACAGGTCGGGCGCTATGGCTACACCTTC. This sequence encodes CASNTGQVGRYGYTF.

This clonotype came up many times. V usage is TRBV24-1 and J usage is TRBJ1-3; maybe TRBD1 (5 bases). This CDR3 is built from 15 residues. Trimming took 2 bases from V and 2 from J, leaving 9 bases between them. Germline V gene sequence: CDR1 KGHDR, CDR2 SFDVKD. The CDR3 protein is CATSDYSRAGNTIYF. The CDR3 bases are TGTGCCACCAGTGATTACTCCAGGGCTGGAAACACCATATATTTT.

Comment on this clonotype: A much larger clone sits a single nucleotide away, making a read error possible. The chain has TRBV20-1 and TRBJ2-3, with a weak D call TRBD2 (5 bases). V lost 6 bases and J 6 bases, leaving 13 bases between the germline ends. Germline V CDR1 and CDR2: DFQATT, SNEGSKA (reference sequence). The CDR3 sequence is 12 residues long. DNA for the CDR3: TGCAGTGCAACCTTCATAGCGGATACGCAGTATTTT. Protein sequence: CSATFIADTQYF.

The chain links TRBV11-2 to TRBJ2-1; unclear D gene. Trimming left V 0 bases short and J 2 bases short, with 20 bases between. Germline assignment: CDR1 SGHAT and CDR2 FQNNGV. There are 19 residues in the CDR3. CDR3 region: CASSLEPFYKFIPYNEQFF. CDR3 in DNA: TGTGCCAGCAGCTTAGAGCCTTTCTATAAATTCATCCCCTACAATGAGCAGTTCTTC.

This clonotype occurred many times. This chain connects TRBV6-1 to TRBJ1-1; the D gene is possibly TRBD1 (5 bases). The germline CDR1 and CDR2 sequences are MNHNS and SASEGT. V shed 6 bases and J shed 7 bases, with 21 bases lying between them. The CDR3 runs 15 residues. The CDR3 DNA reads as TGTGCCAGCAGACGGACATCACCGCTGAATCTTGAAGCTTTCTTT. Translation gives CASRRTSPLNLEAFF.

In this sample, this clonotype turned up many times. The chain couples TRBV5-1 to TRBJ1-2; 9 bases are shared with TRBD1. CDR3 length: 17 residues. With 4 bases clipped from V and 3 bases from J, the junction kept 13 bases outside the gene matches. Germline CDR1 is SGHRS and CDR2 is YFSETQ. The chain's CDR3 is CASSERQGGELDYGYTF. The CDR3, as DNA: TGCGCCAGCAGCGAACGACAGGGGGGAGAGTTGGACTATGGCTACACCTTC.

This clonotype was detected ten times or more. CDR3 loop: CASSLGSLGQPQHF. The CDR3 bases are TGTGCCAGCAGCTTGGGAAGTTTAGGGCAGCCCCAGCATTTT. The chain employs TRBV5-6 and TRBJ1-5; no clear D. The germline gives CDR1 SGHDT, CDR2 YYEEEE. The CDR3 loop spans 14 amino acids. V dropped 0 bases and J dropped 7 bases, with 11 bases sitting between them.

This clonotype was counted at least ten times. The chain has TRBV20-1 and TRBJ1-2, with a weak D call TRBD1 (5 bases). V was pared by 3 bases and J by 1 base, with 9 bases between. Per the germline V gene, CDR1 is DFQATT and CDR2 is SNEGSKA (reference sequence). The CDR3 is 13 residues long. The CDR3 region has the DNA TGCAGTGCTAGGGGGGACGGTAACTATGGCTACACCTTC. It is translated as CSARGDGNYGYTF.

This clonotype was detected ten times or more. The chain uses TRBV12-3 or TRBV12-4 and TRBJ2-2; D is unresolved. This CDR3 contains 11 residues. V lost 6 bases and J lost 4, with 3 bases in between. The CDR3 coding sequence is TGTGCCAGCAGGCTCACCGGGGAGCTGTTTTTT. It encodes CASRLTGELFF.

Ten or more counts support this clonotype. The rearrangement links TRBV13 to TRBJ1-1; weak D call: TRBD1 (6 bases). The CDR3 is made up of 15 amino acids. V dropped 3 bases and J dropped 3 bases, with 14 bases sitting between them. Germline V gene data show CDR1 as PRHDT and CDR2 as FYEKMQ (reference sequence). The CDR3 is CASSLGYRAYTEAFF. For the CDR3, the DNA is TGTGCCAGCAGCTTGGGCTACAGGGCCTACACTGAAGCTTTCTTT.